These T cell receptor beta chains were read from a single sample in a study of blood T cell repertoires in COVID-19. Only in-frame clones appear in the TCRdb table, and some are missing; sequencing was by immunoSEQ multiplex PCR. The profile shows 130,000 to 150,000 clones, approximately 83% of them singletons. Input material: peripheral blood. All receptors come from a woman aged 60-75 years with COVID-19, enrolled during active disease. Both conserved end residues are part of each CDR3. A D gene is named only where the DNA matches it firmly. Only part of the rows carry a size: once, few, many, or a class if the clone is expanded.

>TRBV6-6|TRBJ1-1|TRBD1|-
TGTGCCAGCAGTCCCGGGACAGGGGATAACACTGAAGCTTTCTTT
CASSPGTGDNTEAFF
>TRBV5-1|TRBJ2-2|-|-
TGCGCCAGCAGCTTGGCCTCTACCAACACCGGGGAGCTGTTTTTT
CASSLASTNTGELFF
>TRBV6-1|TRBJ1-5|TRBD1|-
TGTGCCAGCAGTGGTCGGGACAGGGCGGGAGTCAATCAGCCCCAGCATTTT
CASSGRDRAGVNQPQHF
>TRBV19|TRBJ2-3|-|-
TGTGCCAGTAGCAGTAACGGAGGGGTTGGGACAGATACGCAGTATTTT
CASSSNGGVGTDTQYF
>TRBV6-5|TRBJ1-2|TRBD1|-
TGTGCCAGCAGTTACGGGACAGGGGGACAAGGCTACACCTTC
CASSYGTGGQGYTF
>TRBV5-6|TRBJ1-2|-|once
TGTGCCAGCAGCTCGCAGGGTAACTATGGCTACACCTTC
CASSSQGNYGYTF
>TRBV7-3|TRBJ2-2|-|-
TGTGCCAGCAGCTTCCCCAGAGGGGAGCTGTTTTTT
CASSFPRGELFF
>TRBV6-1|TRBJ2-1|-|-
TGTGCCAGCAGTGAACGGGAACGGCGGGGAATGGGTGAGCAGTTCTTC
CASSERERRGMGEQFF
>TRBV10-3|TRBJ2-5|TRBD2|-
TGTGCCACCAGCGGGGGTGAGACCCAGTACTTC
CATSGGETQYF
>TRBV27|TRBJ1-6|-|-
TGTGCCAGCAGTCCGGGGGGGGCGTTAGGGGCCCTCCACTTT
CASSPGGALGALHF
>TRBV2|TRBJ1-2|-|-
TGTGCCAGCAGTGAAATGGCAGGCGATGGCTACACCTTC
CASSEMAGDGYTF
>TRBV19|TRBJ2-3|-|once
TGTGCCAGTAGCCCCGCGGTTATCCCCACAGATACGCAGTATTTT
CASSPAVIPTDTQYF
>TRBV27|TRBJ2-1|TRBD1|-
TGTGCCAGCAGCCGACAGGGGAAGTCCTACAATGAGCAGTTCTTC
CASSRQGKSYNEQFF
>TRBV5-5|TRBJ1-1|TRBD1|-
TGTGCCAGCAGCTTTCGACAGGGGGGGAACACTGAAGCTTTCTTT
CASSFRQGGNTEAFF
>TRBV5-6|TRBJ2-7|TRBD1|-
TGTGCCAGCAGCTTGGGGGACAGGAGAGCCTACGAGCAGTACTTC
CASSLGDRRAYEQYF
>TRBV5-4|TRBJ1-1|-|-
TGTGCCAGCAGCCCTATTGGGGCCCGGAACACTGAAGCTTTCTTT
CASSPIGARNTEAFF
>TRBV5-5|TRBJ1-1|-|-
TGTGCCAGCAGCTCAACCCCCGGACAGATTATTGAAGCTTTCTTT
CASSSTPGQIIEAFF
>TRBV10-2|TRBJ2-5|TRBD2|-
TGCGCCAGCAGAATAGCGGGGTTGGAGACCCAGTACTTC
CASRIAGLETQYF
>TRBV3-1/TRBV3-2|TRBJ2-3|-|-
TGTGCCAGCCGGGAAGAGAGCACAGATACGCAGTATTTT
CASREESTDTQYF
>TRBV29-1|TRBJ1-1|TRBD1|few
TGCAGCGTTGAAGACACGGGACAGGGCTTGCACACTGAAGCTTTCTTT
CSVEDTGQGLHTEAFF
>TRBV15|TRBJ1-2|-|-
TGTGCCACCAGCAGACCTTACCGCGACACGACAGAAGCTAACTATGGCTACACCTTC
CATSRPYRDTTEANYGYTF
>TRBV7-9|TRBJ2-3|TRBD1|-
TGTGCCAGCAGACCCGGGACAGGGGGTCCGGACACAGATACGCAGTATTTT
CASRPGTGGPDTDTQYF
>TRBV10-3|TRBJ2-3|TRBD1|-
TGTGCCATCTCCGGACAGGGGTTCGGCACAGATACGCAGTATTTT
CAISGQGFGTDTQYF
>TRBV30|TRBJ1-1|-|-
TGTGCCTGGAGTGGATTCCCTGGCAGGAACACTGAAGCTTTCTTT
CAWSGFPGRNTEAFF
>TRBV7-8|TRBJ1-2|-|-
TGTGCCAGCAGCTTAGCGCAGAACTATGGCTACACCTTC
CASSLAQNYGYTF